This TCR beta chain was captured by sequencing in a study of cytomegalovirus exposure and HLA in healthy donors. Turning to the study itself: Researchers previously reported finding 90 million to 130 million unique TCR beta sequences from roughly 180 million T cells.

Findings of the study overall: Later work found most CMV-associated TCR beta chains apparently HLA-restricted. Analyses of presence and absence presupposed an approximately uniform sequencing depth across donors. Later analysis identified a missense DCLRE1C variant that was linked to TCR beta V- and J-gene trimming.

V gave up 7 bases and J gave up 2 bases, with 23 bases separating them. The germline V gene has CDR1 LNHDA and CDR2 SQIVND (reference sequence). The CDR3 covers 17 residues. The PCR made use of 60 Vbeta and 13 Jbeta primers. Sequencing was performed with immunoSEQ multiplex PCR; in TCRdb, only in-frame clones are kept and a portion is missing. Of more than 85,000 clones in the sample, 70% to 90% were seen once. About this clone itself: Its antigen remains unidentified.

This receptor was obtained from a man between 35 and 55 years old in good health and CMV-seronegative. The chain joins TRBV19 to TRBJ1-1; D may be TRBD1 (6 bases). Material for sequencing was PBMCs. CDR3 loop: CASKRGMGETYNTEAFF. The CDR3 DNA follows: TGTGCCAGTAAAAGGGGGATGGGGGAGACATATAACACTGAAGCTTTCTTT.